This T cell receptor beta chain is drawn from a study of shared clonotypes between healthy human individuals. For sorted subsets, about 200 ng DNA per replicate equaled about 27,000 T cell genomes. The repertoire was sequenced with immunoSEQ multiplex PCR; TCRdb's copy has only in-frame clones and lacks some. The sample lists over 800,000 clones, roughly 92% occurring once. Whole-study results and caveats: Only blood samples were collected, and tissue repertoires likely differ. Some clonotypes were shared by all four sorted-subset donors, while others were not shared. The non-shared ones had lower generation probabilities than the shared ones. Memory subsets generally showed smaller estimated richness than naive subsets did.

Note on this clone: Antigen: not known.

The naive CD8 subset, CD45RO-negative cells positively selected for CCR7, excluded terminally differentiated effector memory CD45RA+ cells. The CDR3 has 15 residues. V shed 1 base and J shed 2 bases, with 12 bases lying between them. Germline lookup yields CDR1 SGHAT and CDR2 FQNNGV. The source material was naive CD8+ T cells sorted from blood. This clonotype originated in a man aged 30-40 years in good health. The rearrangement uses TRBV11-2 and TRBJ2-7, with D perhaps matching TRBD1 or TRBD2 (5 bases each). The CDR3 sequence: CASSLVRDGTYEQYF. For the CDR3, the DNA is TGTGCCAGCAGCTTAGTTCGGGACGGAACCTACGAGCAGTACTTC.